This is a list of T cell receptor beta chains from one sample in a study of persistence of HIV-infected CD4 T cells. The antigens these receptors bind are not known. Repertoires were generated with immunoSEQ multiplex PCR, while TCRdb's copy carries only in-frame clones and drops some. This table holds around 13,000 clones, roughly 70% found once. The source was CD4+ T cells sorted from PBMCs after approximately 20-hour stimulation, collected from a patient who received antiretroviral therapy. These receptors were obtained from an adult man with HIV who was CMV-seropositive. CDR3s include the opening cysteine and the closing phenylalanine or tryptophan. A D gene is named only where the DNA matches it firmly. Only part of the rows carry a size: once, few, many, or a class if the clone is expanded.

d_gene	v_gene	j_gene	abundance	CDR3aa	CDR3nt
NA	TRBV7-2	TRBJ2-1	NA	CASSVQGNEQFF	TGTGCCAGCAGCGTACAAGGCAATGAGCAGTTCTTC
NA	TRBV6-5	TRBJ1-6	NA	CASSRDTSYNSPLHF	TGTGCCAGCAGTCGGGACACCTCCTATAATTCACCCCTCCACTTT
TRBD1	TRBV28	TRBJ1-5	NA	CASSSPGTGANQPQHF	TGTGCCAGCAGTTCCCCGGGGACAGGTGCCAATCAGCCCCAGCATTTT
TRBD1	TRBV5-1	TRBJ1-1	large	CASSQGVMNTEAFF	TGCGCCAGCAGCCAGGGGGTCATGAACACTGAAGCTTTCTTT
TRBD2	TRBV27	TRBJ2-2	NA	CASSWLLAGVLNTGELFF	TGTGCCAGCAGTTGGTTACTAGCGGGGGTACTGAACACCGGGGAGCTGTTTTTT
NA	TRBV21-1	TRBJ1-1	NA	CASKKTPRDGVNPEAFF	TGTGCCAGCAAAAAAACTCCGCGGGATGGGGTCAACCCTGAAGCTTTCTTT
NA	TRBV29-1	TRBJ1-1	NA	CSVAGGIDTEAFF	TGCAGCGTTGCTGGGGGAATCGACACTGAAGCTTTCTTT
NA	TRBV5-5	TRBJ1-4	NA	CASSLDVLAVNEKLFF	TGTGCCAGCAGCTTGGATGTTCTGGCAGTTAATGAAAAACTGTTTTTT
NA	TRBV29-1	TRBJ1-1	NA	CSVDVRQENTEAFF	TGCAGCGTTGACGTCCGACAGGAGAACACTGAAGCTTTCTTT
NA	TRBV28	TRBJ2-6	NA	CASSSGANVLTF	TGTGCCAGCAGCTCTGGGGCCAACGTCCTGACTTTC
NA	TRBV7-9	TRBJ2-3	once	CASKGGTDTDTQYF	TGTGCCAGCAAGGGGGGGACAGACACAGATACGCAGTATTTT
TRBD1	TRBV29-1	TRBJ1-1	NA	CSVETGGGRTEAFF	TGCAGCGTTGAGACAGGGGGCGGTCGTACTGAAGCTTTCTTT
NA	TRBV5-4	TRBJ2-5	NA	CASSLLETQYF	TGTGCCAGCAGCTTGTTAGAGACCCAGTACTTC
TRBD1	TRBV3-1/TRBV3-2	TRBJ1-1	NA	CASSQNRGSEAFF	TGTGCCAGCAGCCAAAACAGGGGGTCTGAAGCTTTCTTT
TRBD1	TRBV10-1	TRBJ2-1	NA	CASSDPGQGRDEQFF	TGCGCCAGCAGTGACCCGGGACAGGGCAGGGATGAGCAGTTCTTC
NA	TRBV5-1	TRBJ1-6	NA	CASSLDRGYNSPLHF	TGCGCCAGCAGCTTGGATAGGGGCTATAATTCACCCCTCCACTTT
NA	TRBV7-2	TRBJ2-1	NA	CASSLSGGHYNEQFF	TGTGCCAGCAGCTTATCCGGGGGTCACTACAATGAGCAGTTCTTC
NA	TRBV9	TRBJ1-2	NA	CASSADFDSPHGYTF	TGTGCCAGCAGCGCTGATTTTGACAGTCCCCATGGCTACACCTTC
TRBD2	TRBV7-8	TRBJ2-1	NA	CASSYQGLAGTNEQFF	TGTGCCAGCAGCTATCAGGGACTAGCGGGGACCAATGAGCAGTTCTTC
TRBD1	TRBV19	TRBJ1-1	NA	CASLQGGRYTEAFF	TGTGCCAGTCTCCAGGGGGGGAGGTACACTGAAGCTTTCTTT
NA	TRBV21-1	TRBJ1-1	NA	CASSKALLGHQDTEAFF	TGTGCCAGCAGCAAAGCGCTCCTCGGACACCAGGACACTGAAGCTTTCTTT
NA	TRBV5-1	TRBJ2-4	NA	CASSLRSGGGKNIQYF	TGCGCCAGCAGCTTGAGGTCAGGGGGAGGCAAAAACATTCAGTACTTC
NA	TRBV3-1/TRBV3-2	TRBJ2-7	NA	CASSQFLGKVDEQYF	TGTGCCAGCAGCCAGTTCCTCGGCAAAGTGGACGAGCAGTACTTC
NA	TRBV2	TRBJ1-1	NA	CASRVPNTEAFF	TGTGCCAGCAGGGTACCTAACACTGAAGCTTTCTTT
NA	TRBV18	TRBJ1-3	NA	CASSQDTGFNSGNTIYF	TGTGCCAGCTCACAGGATACAGGGTTTAACTCTGGAAACACCATATATTTT
TRBD1	TRBV2	TRBJ2-2	NA	CASSWTGKKTGELFF	TGTGCCAGCAGTTGGACAGGCAAGAAGACCGGGGAGCTGTTTTTT
NA	TRBV7-9	TRBJ2-7	NA	CASSPDLIGPEQYF	TGTGCCAGCAGCCCTGACCTAATAGGGCCCGAGCAGTACTTC
NA	TRBV7-3	TRBJ1-2	NA	CASSSMTDFYGYTF	TGTGCCAGCAGCTCAATGACAGATTTTTATGGCTACACCTTC
TRBD2	TRBV5-1	TRBJ2-3	NA	CASSSGLSSSTDTQYF	TGCGCCAGCAGCTCGGGACTATCCTCTAGCACAGATACGCAGTATTTT
TRBD1	TRBV3-1/TRBV3-2	TRBJ2-1	NA	CASSPETGENYNEQFF	TGTGCCAGCAGCCCCGAGACAGGGGAGAACTACAATGAGCAGTTCTTC
NA	TRBV5-1	TRBJ1-1	NA	CASSPTGSNTEAFF	TGCGCCAGCAGCCCCACAGGGTCGAACACTGAAGCTTTCTTT
NA	TRBV28	TRBJ1-3	once	CASSSPIQGTGKGNTIYF	TGTGCCAGCAGTTCACCTATCCAAGGGACTGGGAAAGGAAACACCATATATTTT